The sequence of this T cell receptor beta chain was determined in a study of T cells after yellow fever vaccination. Study background: Preparing low-cell-number fractions relied on SMART-Seq v4 Ultra Low Input.

With 4 bases clipped from V and 0 bases from J, the junction kept 7 bases outside the gene matches. CDR1 is SGHRS and CDR2 is YFSETQ in the germline V gene. The CDR3 extends over 16 amino acids. The sample holds a few counts of this clonotype. Its antigen is currently unknown. Production of TCR cDNA was by 5'RACE template switching, which also added a universal primer site and UMIs. TCRdb reanalysed the 5' RACE reads using MiXCR and keeps one entry per CDR3 protein. The sample contains a few hundred thousand distinct CDR3 sequences, approximately 4% of which appear only once. Regarding the study as a whole: It was a small share of clonotypes that appeared in both CD4 and CD8 compartments. Weaker overall was a secondary response that nonetheless peaked faster, on day 5 versus 15.

This TCR was recovered from a man aged 18 to 30 who received the YFV17D yellow fever vaccine. Sequences were derived from PBMCs, sampled 5 days after the yellow fever booster vaccination. This rearrangement joins TRBV5-1 to TRBJ2-3; 8 bases fit TRBD2. CDR3 protein: CASSPGLALSTDTQYF. CDR3 sequence (DNA): TGCGCCAGCAGCCCCGGACTAGCCCTTAGCACAGATACGCAGTATTTT.